The present TCR beta chain was sequenced within a study of blood T cell repertoires in COVID-19. Study-level information: Whether acute or convalescent, the COVID-19 samples came from the United States, Italy and Spain. The cDNA or gDNA used as material had been derived from T cells, B-cell-depleted T cells, or PBMCs.

Authors' data handling: Reference gene primer amplification gave nucleated cell count estimates. Repertoires were generated with immunoSEQ multiplex PCR, while TCRdb's copy carries only in-frame clones and drops some. That table gives V, J and clone size, and the DNA gave D and trimming. Of 100,000 to 150,000 clones in the sample, around four fifths were seen once. Germline lookup yields CDR1 MDHEN and CDR2 SYDVKM. The V end was cut by 6 bases, the J end by 0 bases, with 15 bases between. This CDR3 is 16 amino acids long. This sequence was found in a man aged 80 or over with active or convalescent COVID-19. This chain joins TRBV28 and TRBJ1-5; D perhaps matches TRBD1 (6 bases). Sequenced: peripheral blood. CDR3 in amino acids: CASRLRTDYSNQPQHF. The CDR3 nucleotides read TGTGCCAGCAGACTCCGGACAGACTATAGCAATCAGCCCCAGCATTTT. The full variable domain, with the rest looked up from reference TRBV28 and TRBJ1-5, is DVKVTQSSRYLVKRTGEKVFLECVQDMDHENMFWYRQDPGLGLRLIYFSYDVKMKEKGDIPEGYSVSREKKERFSLILESASTNQTSMYLCASRLRTDYSNQPQHFGDGTRLSIL.